This T cell receptor (beta chain) stems from a study of blood T cells in healthy people across ages. Study in general: Capturing about one barcoded beta molecule per two T cells was achieved by template switching.

Overall study findings and caveats: Per million T cells, TCR beta diversity dropped roughly linearly as age increased.

This clonotype showed up just a few times. Antigen unknown. The junction departs from germline at one end; a sequencing error may be responsible. For the second PCR, which ran for about 7 to 11 cycles, a sample-barcoded 5' primer and a J-beta primer mix were used. TCRdb fed the 5' RACE reads into MiXCR, producing one record per CDR3 protein. There are roughly 800,000 distinct CDR3 sequences in the sample; 25% occur only once, and under 9.5% lies in the top ten. The germline CDR1 and CDR2 sequences are LGHNA and YSLEER. CDR3 length: 15 residues. These data were also reused for a study on T cells of mothers and their children. From that second work: Mother-child pairs who were related displayed a slightly higher overlap than unrelated pairs, a difference that was non-significant.

The sample taken for sequencing was blood. This TCR derives from a boy aged 10-17 years in good health. The chain has TRBV4-3 and TRBJ2-7, with D unresolved. The CDR3 sequence: CAGSQDRAGVYEQYF. CDR3 bases: TGCGCCGGCAGCCAAGATAGGGCAGGAGTCTACGAGCAGTACTTC.